Below, 8 T cell receptor beta chains from the same sample are listed, as sequenced in a study of PD-L1 blockade in urothelial cancer. Sequencing used immunoSEQ multiplex PCR; TCRdb keeps in-frame clones, though not all of them. The sample has tens of thousands of clones, roughly 84% seen once. Time point noted: pretreatment peripheral blood. Sequencing used PBMCs, obtained around atezolizumab (anti-PD-L1) treatment. Receptors originate from a woman between 65 and 79 years old with urothelial cancer.

This chain links TRBV5-1 with TRBJ2-1; a possible D gene is TRBD1 (6 bases). CDR1 SGHRS and CDR2 YFSETQ come from the germline V gene. Trimming pared 0 bases from V and 0 bases from J, leaving 7 bases between. CDR3 length: 15 residues. CDR3: CASSLGTASYNEQFF. The CDR3 DNA is TGCGCCAGCAGCTTGGGGACAGCCTCCTACAATGAGCAGTTCTTC.

As concerns this clone: One junction end disagrees with the germline gene, perhaps due to a read error. J is TRBJ2-7 and V is TRBV5-4; weak D call: TRBD2 (6 bases). This CDR3 has 16 residues. The germline V gene has CDR1 SGHNT and CDR2 YYREEE (reference sequence). CDR3 DNA: TGTGCCAGCAGTTTGGGGCTTAGGGCGGGAACCCACGAGCAGTACTTC. This encodes CASSLGLRAGTHEQYF.

The chain combines TRBV7-9 with TRBJ1-2; the D is unclear. This CDR3 comprises 15 residues. Trimming took 5 bases from V and 0 from J, leaving 13 bases between them. CDR1 is SEHNR, CDR2 FQNEAQ, per germline (reference sequence). For the CDR3, the DNA is TGTGCCAGCAGCCCATCCGGACTATCTAACTATGGCTACACCTTC. It encodes CASSPSGLSNYGYTF.

The chain is built from TRBV11-2 and TRBJ2-5; 11 bases fit TRBD2. Germline assignment: CDR1 SGHAT and CDR2 FQNNGV. After removal of 3 bases from V and 5 bases from J, the junction contained 5 bases not matched to a gene. This CDR3 has 15 residues. CDR3 amino acids: CASSFTSGSGETQYF. DNA of the CDR3: TGTGCCAGCAGCTTCACTAGCGGGAGTGGGGAGACCCAGTACTTC.

CDR3 nucleotides: TGTGCCAGCAGCGCCTATAGGGACACCTACGAGCAGTACTTC. Its translation: CASSAYRDTYEQYF. V and J are TRBV5-4 and TRBJ2-7; D might be TRBD1 (6 bases). The CDR3 totals 14 residues. The V gene's germline CDR1 is SGHNT and CDR2 YYREEE (reference sequence). V was trimmed by 4 bases and J by 2 bases, leaving 13 bases between them. Using reference TRBV5-4 and TRBJ2-7 for the parts outside the CDR3, the full variable domain is ETGVTQSPTHLIKTRGQQVTLRCSSQSGHNTVSWYQQALGQGPQFIFQYYREEENGRGNFPPRFSGLQFPNYSSELNVNALELDDSALYLCASSAYRDTYEQYFGPGTRLTVT.

This clone occurred once. The chain links TRBV9 to TRBJ1-5, with 11 bases matching TRBD1. This CDR3 is 15 amino acids long. Germline CDR1 reads SGDLS; CDR2 reads YYNGEE. J gave up 6 bases and V 0 bases, and 2 bases lay outside the gene matches. CDR3 sequence reads: CASSVGGTGGQPQHF. Here the CDR3 DNA reads TGTGCCAGCAGCGTAGGCGGGACAGGGGGTCAGCCCCAGCATTTT.

The chain links TRBV6-6 to TRBJ2-3, with TRBD1 identical over 9 bases. The ends lost 2 bases at V and 7 bases at J; junction bases unmatched: 4. The germline V gene has CDR1 MNHNY and CDR2 SVGAGI (reference sequence). This CDR3 has 14 residues. This CDR3 is CASSYGTGPNTQYF. The CDR3 DNA is TGTGCCAGCAGTTACGGGACAGGGCCAAATACGCAGTATTTT.

The chain combines TRBV30 with TRBJ1-4; D is possibly TRBD1 (5 bases). Trimming removed 4 bases from V and 5 bases from J, with 11 bases in between. Germline V gene sequence: CDR1 GTSNPN, CDR2 SVGIG (reference sequence). This CDR3 is built from 13 residues. CDR3 region: CAWTGGANEKLFF. As DNA, the CDR3 is TGTGCCTGGACCGGGGGAGCGAATGAAAAACTGTTTTTT.